What follows describes a single T cell receptor (beta chain). As yet, its antigen is unknown. Orbital computed tomography, thyroid ultrasound, serum thyroxine and TRAb, and clinical symptoms together informed the diagnoses. Amplified TCR beta CDR3 regions came from RNA transcripts. The TCR CDR3 was amplified in a first-round RT-PCR using the HTBI primer set. One entry per CDR3 protein results from TCRdb running MiXCR on the multiplex PCR reads. This table has 600,000 to 700,000 distinct CDR3 sequences, roughly 15% appearing once. This CDR3 has 14 residues. The germline CDR1 and CDR2 sequences are SQVTM and ANQGSEA. Trimming stripped 4 bases from V and 6 bases from J, with 18 bases between. The data stem from a study of T cells in Graves' hyperthyroidism and ophthalmopathy. Findings and limits, study-wide: Most thyroid clonotypes that were expanded above 0.001 also turned up in blood.

The sequence came from a woman in her 40s with Graves' ophthalmopathy. Sequencing was performed on blood. The V call is TRBV29-1, the J call TRBJ1-2; D possibly corresponds to TRBD1 (6 bases). The CDR3 DNA reads TGCAGCGTTGTGGTCGTTCTAGGGGGGGATGGCTACACCTTC. It yields the protein CSVVVVLGGDGYTF.